Each of the 27 T cell receptor beta chains below was sequenced from the same sample in a study of T cells after yellow fever vaccination. TCRdb reprocessed the 5' RACE reads with MiXCR, giving one entry per CDR3 protein. The sample carries 120,000 or so distinct CDR3 sequences, 6.5% to 9% recorded once. The sequencing here drew on CD4+ T cells sorted from PBMCs, taken roughly 46 days after the first yellow fever vaccination. These TCRs come from a man aged 18 to 30 who received the YFV17D yellow fever vaccine.

This clonotype was observed at least ten times. This chain uses TRBV4-2 with TRBJ2-5, with 10 bases identical to TRBD1. V dropped 1 base and J dropped 4; count of bases not matched to a gene: 6. Per the germline V gene, CDR1 is LGHNA and CDR2 is YNFKEQ. The CDR3 contains 16 residues. The DNA for the CDR3 is TGTGCCAGCAGCCAAGCGTGGGACAGGGGTGGAGAGACCCAGTACTTC. It translates to CASSQAWDRGGETQYF.

This clonotype showed up many times. V and J are TRBV6-2 or TRBV6-3 and TRBJ1-1; D ambiguous. The germline V gene encodes CDR1 MNHEY and CDR2 SVGEGT. V was pared by 5 bases and J by 5 bases, with 12 bases between. This CDR3 comprises 13 residues. CDR3 region: CASSLEGWTEAFF. CDR3 nucleotide sequence: TGTGCCAGCAGTCTCGAGGGATGGACTGAAGCTTTCTTT.

This clonotype was seen at least ten times. The chain is built from TRBV7-9 and TRBJ2-7; no firm D call. The CDR3 loop spans 14 amino acids. Deletions cut 3 bases from V and 2 bases from J, with 11 bases between. CDR1 SEHNR and CDR2 FQNEAQ come from the germline V gene (reference sequence). CDR3 nucleotides: TGTGCCAGCAGCTTCGGTGGGCAGACCTACGAGCAGTACGTC. Encoded protein: CASSFGGQTYEQYV.

Many counts were recorded for this clonotype. V and J are TRBV20-1 and TRBJ2-1, with TRBD1 as a possible D gene (6 bases). Trimming shortened V by 2 bases and J by 15 bases, and 17 bases separated the two germline ends. CDR1 and CDR2 from the germline V gene are DFQATT and SNEGSKA (reference sequence). This CDR3 has 12 amino acids. CDR3 residues: CSARFNRDSAFF. As DNA, the CDR3 is TGCAGTGCTAGATTTAACAGGGATTCTGCGTTCTTC.

This clonotype showed up just once. The genes are TRBV6-6 and TRBJ1-6, with 11 bases identical to TRBD1. Per the germline V gene, CDR1 is MNHNY and CDR2 is SVGAGI (reference sequence). The CDR3 sequence is 15 residues long. V lost 4 bases, J lost 10 bases, and 6 bases stayed unmatched. CDR3: CASSFGQGATSPLHF. In DNA, the CDR3 is TGTGCCAGCAGTTTTGGACAGGGGGCAACGTCACCCCTCCACTTT.

The rearrangement joins TRBV2 to TRBJ2-1; 8 positions agree with TRBD2. This CDR3 is 17 amino acids long. CDR1 is SNHLY and CDR2 is FYNNEI in the germline V gene. J lost 3 bases, V lost 11 bases, and 18 bases had no gene match. Written as DNA, the CDR3 is TGTGCCTTCGGCCGGGGGGGCGGTTTTATAGGCTACAATGAGCAGTTCTTC. Amino acids: CAFGRGGGFIGYNEQFF.

In this sample, this clonotype turned up many times. The chain recombines TRBV7-9 with TRBJ1-1; D remains unclear. This CDR3 has 16 amino acids. The germline V gene has CDR1 SEHNR and CDR2 FQNEAQ (reference sequence). V gave up 5 bases and J gave up 3 bases, with 19 bases separating them. The CDR3 loop is CASSARSRGKDTEAFF. The CDR3 nucleotides are TGTGCCAGCAGCGCCCGATCCCGGGGTAAGGACACTGAAGCTTTCTTT.

This clonotype showed up many times. The chain joins TRBV5-4 to TRBJ2-1; a possible D gene is TRBD2 (6 bases). CDR1 and CDR2 (germline): SGHNT, YYREEE (reference sequence). V lost 2 bases and J 9 bases, leaving 18 bases between the germline ends. The CDR3 has 15 residues. CDR3 protein: CASSLSAGSEREQFF. DNA of the CDR3: TGTGCCAGCAGCTTAAGTGCGGGGAGCGAACGTGAGCAGTTCTTC.

As for this clonotype: A single base separates this from a much larger clone, so it may be a read error. V is TRBV5-1 and J is TRBJ2-3, with D tentatively TRBD1 (6 bases). The germline CDR1 and CDR2 sequences are SGHRS and YFSETQ. This CDR3 is built from 15 residues. The CDR3 region has the DNA TGCACCAGCAGCTTGGACAGCGGAGGCACAGATACGCAGTATTTT. As protein: CTSSLDSGGTDTQYF.

Points on this clonotype: With a much larger clone just one base away, this may be a read error. The rearrangement uses TRBV11-2 and TRBJ2-5; possible D gene TRBD2, 5 bases. The CDR3 is 10 residues long. CDR1 is SGHAT and CDR2 is FQNNGV in the germline V gene. The CDR3 reads CASSGETRYF. CDR3 coding DNA: TGTGCCAGCAGCGGGGAGACCCGGTACTTC.

At least ten counts were recorded for this clonotype. The chain recombines TRBV7-3 with TRBJ2-2; D uncertain. Germline V gene data show CDR1 as SGHTA and CDR2 as FQGTGA. V lost 4 bases and J 7 bases, leaving 7 bases between the germline ends. This CDR3 is built from 12 residues. The CDR3 coding sequence is TGTGCCAGCAGCTCTTACGGCGGGGAGCTGTTTTTT. The encoded protein is CASSSYGGELFF.

This clonotype was counted many times. CDR3 DNA: TGTGCCAGCAGCCAAGATGTCGGGGCCCCGAACACCGGGGAGCTGTTTTTT. Residues: CASSQDVGAPNTGELFF. The rearrangement joins TRBV14 to TRBJ2-2; possibly TRBD1 or TRBD2 for D (5 bases each). Germline V lookup: CDR1 SGHDN, CDR2 FVKESK. The CDR3 has 17 residues. V was cut by 0 bases and J by 0 bases, with 11 bases left in between.

This clonotype was seen ten or more times. The chain employs TRBV7-2 and TRBJ2-5; possibly TRBD2 for D (6 bases). CDR3 length: 14 residues. V dropped 4 bases and J dropped 3 bases, with 12 bases sitting between them. Looked up from germline, CDR1 is SGHTA and CDR2 is FQGNSA. The CDR3 loop reads CASSSRRGEETQYF. The CDR3 nucleotides read TGTGCCAGCAGCTCCAGGCGCGGGGAAGAGACCCAGTACTTC.

In its sample, this clonotype was seen a few times. The chain uses TRBV20-1 and TRBJ2-5, with TRBD1 matching 10 bases. Germline CDR1 reads DFQATT; CDR2 reads SNEGSKA (reference sequence). Trimming removed 2 bases from V and 5 bases from J; junction bases left unmatched: 5. The CDR3 runs 14 residues. In nucleotides, the CDR3 is TGCAGTGCTAGACCAAGACAGGGGGCCGAGACCCAGTACTTC. It codes for CSARPRQGAETQYF.

Concerning this clonotype itself: A much larger clone is a single base away; this may be a read error. The V call is TRBV7-2, the J call TRBJ2-1, with TRBD1 as a possible D gene (6 bases). CDR3 length: 14 residues. In germline, CDR1 is SGHTA, CDR2 FQGNSA. The chain's CDR3 is CASSPSQGYNEKFF. The DNA of the CDR3 is TGTGCCAGCAGCCCCTCACAGGGCTACAATGAGAAGTTCTTC.

This clonotype was seen many times. The rearrangement links TRBV28 to TRBJ2-2; TRBD1 matches at 7 bases. This CDR3 contains 14 residues. J was trimmed by 5 bases and V by 6 bases; bases with no gene match: 6. The germline V gene encodes CDR1 MDHEN and CDR2 SYDVKM. CDR3 loop: CASRRQGLTGELFF. The CDR3 DNA sequence: TGTGCCAGCAGACGACAGGGCCTTACCGGGGAGCTGTTTTTT.

At least ten counts were recorded for this clonotype. This chain links TRBV5-1 with TRBJ2-7; possibly TRBD2 for D (6 bases). This CDR3 has 16 residues. The V end lost 0 bases, the J end lost 2 bases, and 15 bases lay between the germline ends. The germline gives CDR1 SGHRS, CDR2 YFSETQ. As DNA, the CDR3 is TGCGCCAGCAGCTTGGATGGTAGACCGGGGGCCTACGAGCAGTACGTC. Translated: CASSLDGRPGAYEQYV.

This clonotype was recorded many times. The V call is TRBV9, the J call TRBJ2-1; D is undetermined. This CDR3 is built from 13 residues. The V end was cut by 2 bases, the J end by 5 bases, with 8 bases between. In germline, CDR1 is SGDLS, CDR2 YYNGEE. This chain's CDR3 is CASSVGPNNEQFF. The CDR3 nucleotides are TGTGCCAGCAGCGTCGGACCGAACAATGAGCAGTTCTTC. Looking up the rest from reference TRBV9 and TRBJ2-1 gives the full variable domain: DSGVTQTPKHLITATGQRVTLRCSPRSGDLSVYWYQQSLDQGLQFLIQYYNGEERAKGNILERFSAQQFPDLHSELNLSSLELGDSALYFCASSVGPNNEQFFGPGTRLTVL.

This sequence joins TRBV6-1 and TRBJ1-4, with TRBD1 matching 9 bases. The germline V gene has CDR1 MNHNS and CDR2 SASEGT. The V and J ends lost 6 bases and 6 bases, in that order; junction bases with no gene match: 5. The CDR3 runs 14 residues. The DNA of the CDR3 is TGTGCCAGCAGCTCGACAGGGGGACATGAAAAACTGTTTTTT. It encodes CASSSTGGHEKLFF.

This clonotype was observed at least ten times. J is TRBJ1-5 and V is TRBV6-6, with TRBD1 as a possible D gene (5 bases). The CDR3 runs to 12 residues. V was trimmed by 7 bases and J by 5 bases, leaving 9 bases between them. CDR1 and CDR2 from the germline V gene are MNHNY and SVGAGI (reference sequence). This CDR3 is CASTTGDQPQHF. The CDR3 DNA sequence: TGTGCCAGCACAACAGGAGATCAGCCCCAGCATTTT.

This clonotype has only a few counts. The chain couples TRBV6-2 or TRBV6-3 to TRBJ1-1; no clear D. Germline loops: CDR1 MNHEY, CDR2 SVGEGT. V was cut by 0 bases and J by 5 bases, with 10 bases left in between. There are 14 residues in the CDR3. CDR3 loop: CASSYSTGGTEAFF. The DNA of the CDR3 is TGTGCCAGCAGTTACTCGACGGGCGGTACTGAAGCTTTCTTT.

This clonotype was detected many times. The gene calls are TRBV20-1 and TRBJ2-5; the D is unclear. Germline-derived CDR1 and CDR2 are DFQATT and SNEGSKA (reference sequence). CDR3 length equals 13 residues. CDR3 amino acids: CTPFGRLQETQYF. CDR3 sequence (DNA): TGCACCCCCTTCGGACGGCTCCAAGAGACCCAGTACTTC.

For this clonotype: At one end, the junction sequence differs from germline, possibly due to a read error. The chain is built from TRBV4-2 and TRBJ2-3; D may be TRBD1 or TRBD2 (5 bases each). In germline, CDR1 is LGHNA, CDR2 YNFKEQ. This CDR3 spans 15 amino acids. The CDR3 DNA follows: TGTGCCATCAGCCCCGGGACCAGCGGCACAGATACGCAGTATTTT. This gives the protein CAISPGTSGTDTQYF.

In regard to this clonotype: Since a much larger clone is just one base distant, this may be a read error. The V gene is TRBV27, the J gene TRBJ1-2, with D possibly TRBD1 on 6 matching bases. The length of the CDR3 is 15 residues. Trimming took 7 bases from V and 5 from J, leaving 20 bases between them. Per germline, CDR1 MNHEY and CDR2 SMNVEV (reference sequence). DNA for the CDR3: TGTGCCAGCACATCGACAGGTCCTGGTGAGTATGGCTACACCTTC. This codes for CASTSTGPGEYGYTF.

To note about this clonotype: Mismatch with germline at one junction end may stem from a read error. This chain joins TRBV5-5 and TRBJ2-2; a possible D gene is TRBD2 (5 bases). CDR1 and CDR2 (germline): SGHKS, YYEKEE (reference sequence). This CDR3 spans 14 amino acids. The CDR3 bases are TGTGCCAGCAGCCTTGGGATCTTCACCTGGGAGCTGCTTTTT. Residues: CASSLGIFTWELLF.

The table lists this clonotype with a few counts. V gene TRBV20-1 combines with J gene TRBJ2-3, with a weak D call TRBD2 (6 bases). Per germline, CDR1 DFQATT and CDR2 SNEGSKA (reference sequence). The CDR3 runs 15 residues. Trimming stripped 6 bases from V and 6 bases from J, with 22 bases between. Here the CDR3 reads CSAAGTSPILDTQYF. The CDR3 nucleotides read TGCAGTGCCGCGGGGACTTCCCCTATTTTGGATACGCAGTATTTT.

This clonotype was counted at least ten times. The rearrangement links TRBV5-1 to TRBJ1-6, with D unresolved. This CDR3 comprises 15 residues. Trimming pared 2 bases from V and 10 bases from J, leaving 16 bases between. Germline V gene sequence: CDR1 SGHRS, CDR2 YFSETQ. CDR3 region: CASSFAEGDRSPLHF. The CDR3 nucleotides read TGCGCCAGCAGCTTCGCCGAAGGCGATCGATCACCCCTCCACTTT. Using reference TRBV5-1 and TRBJ1-6 for the parts outside the CDR3, the full variable domain is KAGVTQTPRYLIKTRGQQVTLSCSPISGHRSVSWYQQTPGQGLQFLFEYFSETQRNKGNFPGRFSGRQFSNSRSEMNVSTLELGDSALYLCASSFAEGDRSPLHFGNGTRLTVT.